Below, 14 T cell receptor beta chains from the same sample are listed, as sequenced in a study of siplizumab effects on memory and regulatory T cells. This table comes from immunoSEQ multiplex PCR, and its TCRdb copy is limited to in-frame clones, with some not included. The table includes about 94,000 clones, approximately 95% detected once. The sequenced material came from non-Treg CD4+ T cells sorted from blood. The receptors derive from a human donor in good health.

V is TRBV18 and J is TRBJ1-2; 8 bases line up with TRBD1. CDR1 KGHSH and CDR2 LQKENI come from the germline V gene. The CDR3 runs to 15 residues. V was pared by 3 bases and J by 4 bases, with 7 bases of the junction left unmatched. The CDR3 nucleotides read TGTGCCAGCTCACCCGGACAGGGATCGAGCTATGGCTACACCTTC. Encoded protein: CASSPGQGSSYGYTF.

V gene TRBV28 combines with J gene TRBJ2-2, with a weak D call TRBD1 (5 bases). Germline loops: CDR1 MDHEN, CDR2 SYDVKM. The ends were cut back, 3 bases at V and 2 bases at J, with 7 bases in the middle. CDR3 length: 14 residues. CDR3 protein: CASSFRVNTGELFF. CDR3 DNA: TGTGCCAGCAGTTTCAGGGTTAACACCGGGGAGCTGTTTTTT.

This rearrangement joins TRBV27 to TRBJ2-1; no firm D call. Germline values: CDR1 MNHEY, CDR2 SMNVEV (reference sequence). This CDR3 contains 17 residues. V lost 7 bases and J 7 bases, leaving 26 bases between the germline ends. In DNA form, the CDR3 reads TGTGCCAGCACTCCGCTTTTGTTAGGGCCTGAAGGGAATGAGCAGTTCTTC. Amino acid sequence: CASTPLLLGPEGNEQFF.

The chain links TRBV7-3 to TRBJ2-1; a weak D match, TRBD2 (5 bases). Trimming stripped 2 bases from V and 0 bases from J, with 20 bases between. The CDR3 loop spans 19 amino acids. Germline lookup yields CDR1 SGHTA and CDR2 FQGTGA. The CDR3 loop is CASSLRASRIGSSYNEQFF. For the CDR3, the DNA is TGTGCCAGCAGCTTACGAGCGTCTCGGATTGGGAGCTCCTACAATGAGCAGTTCTTC.

This chain joins TRBV5-1 and TRBJ2-6; 7 bases agree with TRBD1. Trimming removed 2 bases from V and 0 bases from J; junction bases left unmatched: 2. The germline V gene has CDR1 SGHRS and CDR2 YFSETQ. There are 16 residues in the CDR3. CDR3 in amino acids: CASSFAGGSGANVLTF. In DNA, the CDR3 is TGCGCCAGCAGCTTTGCAGGGGGCTCTGGGGCCAACGTCCTGACTTTC.

The rearrangement uses TRBV2 and TRBJ2-7, with a weak D call TRBD1 (6 bases). Per the germline V gene, CDR1 is SNHLY and CDR2 is FYNNEI. V lost 7 bases, J lost 2 bases, and 15 bases lay in between. The CDR3 totals 14 residues. The CDR3, as DNA: TGTGCCAGCACCCAGGACAGTGATACCTACGAGCAGTACTTC. Amino acid sequence: CASTQDSDTYEQYF.

The rearrangement links TRBV19 to TRBJ2-6; 10 nucleotides align to TRBD1. Germline assignment: CDR1 LNHDA and CDR2 SQIVND (reference sequence). The trim removed 7 bases at V and 3 bases at J, leaving 12 bases unmatched. The CDR3 is 18 amino acids. CDR3 in amino acids: CASNPGQGLPSGANVLTF. The CDR3 bases are TGTGCCAGTAATCCGGGACAGGGGCTTCCGAGTGGGGCCAACGTCCTGACTTTC.

V and J are TRBV5-1 and TRBJ1-3; D is uncertain. The V and J ends lost 0 bases and 0 bases respectively, with 7 bases between them. This CDR3 has 15 amino acids. Germline CDR1 is SGHRS and CDR2 is YFSETQ. The CDR3 loop reads CASSLGGYSGNTIYF. In DNA form, the CDR3 reads TGCGCCAGCAGCTTGGGTGGTTACTCTGGAAACACCATATATTTT.

This rearrangement joins TRBV9 to TRBJ1-1; no clear D gene. Trimming cost V 4 bases and J 1 base, with 17 bases left between them. This CDR3 has 16 residues. Germline V gene sequence: CDR1 SGDLS, CDR2 YYNGEE. CDR3 amino acids: CASSSLSDFRNTEAFF. The CDR3 DNA reads TGTGCCAGCAGCTCCCTCTCGGACTTCCGGAACACTGAAGCTTTCTTT.

The CDR3 bases are TGTGCCAGTAGTATTGGTCAGTCAGGTCGGACTGAAGCTTTCTTT. Translated, it gives CASSIGQSGRTEAFF. This chain uses TRBV19 with TRBJ1-1; D remains unclear. This CDR3 has 15 residues. V was shortened by 3 bases and J by 5 bases, with 16 bases between the two germline ends. CDR1 and CDR2 (germline): LNHDA, SQIVND (reference sequence).

The chain employs TRBV27 and TRBJ2-5, with D tentatively TRBD2 (6 bases). The CDR3 consists of 16 residues. V lost 7 bases and J lost 3, with 21 bases in between. Germline V gene data show CDR1 as MNHEY and CDR2 as SMNVEV (reference sequence). This CDR3 reads CASIGGPPAGKETQYF. In nucleotides, the CDR3 is TGTGCCAGCATTGGAGGACCCCCTGCGGGAAAAGAGACCCAGTACTTC.

CDR3 nucleotide sequence: TGTGCCAGCAGCCAGGCGGGAGTGTACGAGCAGTACTTC. This translates into CASSQAGVYEQYF. The chain joins TRBV2 to TRBJ2-7; 7 positions match TRBD2. The CDR3 is 13 amino acids. The ends lost 6 bases at V and 4 bases at J; junction bases unmatched: 6. Germline lookup yields CDR1 SNHLY and CDR2 FYNNEI.

The gene calls are TRBV19 and TRBJ2-7; D unclear. V was cut by 4 bases and J by 3 bases, with 13 bases left in between. The V gene's germline CDR1 is LNHDA and CDR2 SQIVND (reference sequence). The length of the CDR3 is 14 residues. The CDR3 DNA is TGTGCCAGTAGTAGGGGTAAGGGAAACTACGAGCAGTACTTC. Protein: CASSRGKGNYEQYF.

This chain uses TRBV10-3 with TRBJ2-2; TRBD1 matches 10 bases. CDR1 and CDR2 from the germline V gene are ENHRY and SYGVKD. The CDR3 consists of 14 residues. The junction had 4 bases not matched to a gene; V was cut back by 6 bases and J by 6 bases. CDR3 amino acids: CAISGTGESGELFF. In DNA, the CDR3 is TGTGCCATCAGCGGGACAGGGGAATCCGGGGAGCTGTTTTTT.